These 8 T cell receptor beta chains originate from one sample sequenced in a study of cytomegalovirus exposure and HLA in healthy donors. Vbeta (60) and Jbeta (13) primers were used in the PCR. Method: immunoSEQ multiplex PCR; TCRdb's copy keeps in-frame clones and lacks some. The sample includes around 100,000 clones, more than 75% of them seen just once. Sequencing used PBMCs. The receptors here all came from a woman younger than 30 in good health and CMV-seropositive.

The chain recombines TRBV7-3 with TRBJ2-1; maybe TRBD1 (5 bases). Germline CDR1 and CDR2: SGHTA and FQGTGA. The CDR3 loop spans 13 amino acids. V gave up 3 bases and J gave up 6 bases, with 9 bases separating them. As DNA, the CDR3 is TGTGCCAGCAGCTTTGACAGTTCCAATGAGCAGTTCTTC. This encodes CASSFDSSNEQFF.

The sample holds a few counts of this clone. This sequence joins TRBV27 and TRBJ2-1; 7 positions match TRBD2. The CDR3 consists of 15 residues. In germline, CDR1 is MNHEY, CDR2 SMNVEV (reference sequence). Unmatched junction bases numbered 14, after V lost 7 bases and J lost 8 bases. CDR3 sequence reads: CASTPIRAGTDEQFF. CDR3 nucleotides: TGTGCCAGCACCCCAATAAGAGCGGGAACGGATGAGCAGTTCTTC.

In its sample, this clone was seen once. The rearrangement uses TRBV9 and TRBJ2-1; 9 nucleotides line up with TRBD2. Germline V CDR1 and CDR2: SGDLS, YYNGEE. The J segment lost 5 bases and the V segment lost 0 bases, leaving 6 bases of the junction unmatched. The CDR3 runs to 16 residues. CDR3 DNA sequence: TGTGCCAGCAGCGTAGGGGCTAGCGGGGCCCACAATGAGCAGTTCTTC. As protein: CASSVGASGAHNEQFF.

This chain links TRBV7-6 with TRBJ2-2; D not certain. Trimming removed 5 bases at V and 5 bases at J, with 15 bases between. CDR3 length: 15 amino acids. Germline CDR1 reads SGHVS; CDR2 reads FNYEAQ. The CDR3 loop is CASSTKAVATGELFF. For the CDR3, the DNA is TGTGCCAGCAGCACGAAAGCCGTTGCAACCGGGGAGCTGTTTTTT.

This chain's CDR3 is CAISESGQGTYEQYF. The CDR3, as DNA: TGTGCCATCAGTGAGTCGGGACAGGGAACCTACGAGCAGTACTTC. The chain employs TRBV10-3 and TRBJ2-7; 9 nucleotides line up with TRBD1. The CDR3 spans 15 residues. Trimming took 0 bases from V and 2 from J; bases not matched to a gene: 2. Germline loops: CDR1 ENHRY, CDR2 SYGVKD.

The genes are TRBV7-2 and TRBJ2-1; 8 bases line up with TRBD2. The junction had 5 bases not matched to a gene; V was cut back by 1 base and J by 0 bases. Germline CDR1 reads SGHTA; CDR2 reads FQGNSA. The CDR3 sequence is 17 residues long. This chain's CDR3 is CASSLGLAHSSYNEQFF. The DNA for the CDR3 is TGTGCCAGCAGCTTAGGACTAGCGCACAGCTCCTACAATGAGCAGTTCTTC.

J is TRBJ1-2 and V is TRBV7-3; the D gene is possibly TRBD1 (6 bases). CDR1 and CDR2 from the germline V gene are SGHTA and FQGTGA. Between the trimmed V and J ends, which lost 2 bases and 6 bases, there was a span of 16 bases. This CDR3 spans 15 amino acids. The CDR3 DNA reads as TGTGCCAGCAGCTTAGACACGGCGGGGGCCAATGGCTACACCTTC. Its protein product is CASSLDTAGANGYTF.

There are a few counts of this clone. J is TRBJ2-7 and V is TRBV27, with TRBD2 matching over 7 bases. The CDR3 totals 15 residues. J gave up 4 bases and V 6 bases, and 12 bases lay outside the gene matches. In germline, CDR1 is MNHEY, CDR2 SMNVEV (reference sequence). For the CDR3, the DNA is TGTGCCAGCAGCTGGACTCTAGCGGTTGTATACGAGCAGTACTTC. Its translation is CASSWTLAVVYEQYF.